The clone carrying this T cell receptor (beta chain) appeared a few times. Its antigen is unidentified. The entry originates in a study of T cell responses to AZD1222 COVID-19 vaccine. Regarding the study as a whole: Just a handful of AZD1222 recipients were seropositive at baseline. A mostly white British donor set with more females was recruited, and clonal diversity was possibly underestimated.

V lost 3 bases, J lost 2 bases, and 9 bases stayed unmatched. The CDR3 has 17 residues. Germline CDR1 MDHEN, CDR2 SYDVKM. Clones were sequenced by immunoSEQ multiplex PCR, and TCRdb holds only the in-frame ones, with some missing. The table includes 70,000 to 95,000 clones, less than 95% detected once. Whether given at about 4 or about 12 weeks, second doses were pooled. The rearrangement joins TRBV28 to TRBJ2-7, with 11 bases that match TRBD1. The sequencing used peripheral blood, collected 28 days after the second AZD1222 dose. The TCR originated in an adult who received the AZD1222 COVID-19 vaccine. The CDR3 sequence is CASSFWFTGQGAYEQYF. The CDR3 DNA sequence: TGTGCCAGCAGTTTTTGGTTTACGGGACAGGGGGCCTACGAGCAGTACTTC.